This T cell receptor beta chain came from a study of control samples from healthy donors and cancer patients. Repertoires were generated with immunoSEQ multiplex PCR, while TCRdb's copy carries only in-frame clones and drops some. The repertoire includes tens of thousands of clones, about 80% of them detected once, and 2.9% sits in the top ten. The TCR originated in a woman aged 50 to 60 with lung cancer. The sequencing input was PBMCs.

CDR3: CASSLENRGPLHF. CDR3 in DNA: TGTGCCAGCAGCTTAGAGAATAGAGGACCCCTCCACTTT. J is TRBJ1-6 and V is TRBV7-2; D remains unclear. CDR3 size: 13 residues. Between the trimmed V and J ends, which lost 1 base and 12 bases, there was a span of 10 bases. The germline gives CDR1 SGHTA, CDR2 FQGNSA. Using reference TRBV7-2 and TRBJ1-6 for the parts outside the CDR3, the full variable domain is GAGVSQSPSNKVTEKGKDVELRCDPISGHTALYWYRQSLGQGLEFLIYFQGNSAPDKSGLPSDRFSAERTGGSVSTLTIQRTQQEDSAVYLCASSLENRGPLHFGNGTRLTVT.